Reported below is one T cell receptor beta chain. Its antigen is not yet known. Per-base quality was not reported, and no clone a single base away is much larger than it. The CDR3 regions of human TCRbeta chains were subjected to immunosequencing. Under the source paper's analysis protocol: TCRs in the repertoires were matched against a reference library of SARS-CoV-2-specific TCRs that had been generated with the MIRA antigen-specificity platform. Breadth was defined as the fraction of unique TCRs that were SARS-CoV-2-associated. Depth was defined as the fraction of total T cells that were SARS-CoV-2-associated. Using the MIRA data, each spike-specific TCR was assigned both to the spike region to which the TCR was reactive and to a CD4 or CD8 class. Log10-transformed breadth and depth values were compared by one-way ANOVA with Sidak's multiple comparisons tests. This is the immuneACCESS table as TCRdb keeps it, with only in-frame sequences that have V and J called. A part of the clones is gone; compared with another copy, unresolved V genes explain less than half, and the rest is unexplained. That table is the source of V, J and clone size, and D and trimming were worked out from the DNA. The table for this sample lists around 120,000 clones; approximately 85% of them were counted only once. The ten largest clones take up 6.2% of the sample.

These data originate in a study of T cell responses to AZD1222 COVID-19 vaccine (dated by TCRdb to the early 2020s). Notes on the research overall: AZD1222 recipients with second doses at about 4 weeks or about 12 weeks were pooled, because spike-specific TCR depth and breadth did not differ between schedules. A total of about 230 trial participants underwent TCR sequencing, of whom some 210 received two doses of AZD1222 and about 26 received two doses of the MenACWY control vaccine. Trial participants were enrolled by age into subgroups of 18-55, 56-69 and 70-plus years, and about 150, 27 and 61 TCR-sequenced participants, respectively, were included in these subgroups.

V was cut back by 2 bases and J by 1 base, leaving a gap of 9 bases between them. Based on the germline V gene, the CDR1 and CDR2 sequences are MGHRA and YSYEKL. The CDR3 covers 16 residues, taking in both the cysteine and the phenylalanine. The DNA shown is the 48-base CDR3, in frame from base 1. The time point label, as the study defines it: baseline before first vaccination. Samples from vaccinated people were obtained from the UK trials COV001 and COV002, which included a single-blind randomized controlled phase 2/3 trial of AZD1222 (ChAdOx1 nCoV-19) in healthy adults. For TCRbeta chain sequencing, PBMC samples were collected from trial participants at day 0 and at day 28 after the second dose. The full study reports these points: No day 14 peak-response samples were available, so repertoires were characterized only after the peak T cell response. Nearly half of unique spike-specific TCRs reportedly recognized epitopes outside regions mutated in the B.1.351 and B.1.1.7 variants. The whole spike protein was spanned by vaccine-associated CD4 TCRs, and dominant responses were seen in regions 160-218 and 743-854. Participants were mostly white British, with more females than males. The authors suggested clonal diversity may have been underestimated. Spike-specific TCR breadth and depth rose significantly after two AZD1222 doses compared with day 0 and with MenACWY recipients. In the small 56-69-year group, the increase in depth fell short of significance, most likely because of low power. Only a handful of AZD1222 recipients were SARS-CoV-2 seropositive at baseline, limiting conclusions about previously exposed vaccinees.

Material: peripheral blood, obtained on day 0 of AZD1222 vaccination. The chain is assembled from TRBV4-1 and TRBJ1-6; the D gene is perhaps TRBD1, on 5 matching bases. This TCR derives from an adult in good health. The sequence in DNA is TGCGCCAGCAGCCAATTACAGGAGTCCTATAATTCACCCCTCCACTTT. Its protein is CASSQLQESYNSPLHF.